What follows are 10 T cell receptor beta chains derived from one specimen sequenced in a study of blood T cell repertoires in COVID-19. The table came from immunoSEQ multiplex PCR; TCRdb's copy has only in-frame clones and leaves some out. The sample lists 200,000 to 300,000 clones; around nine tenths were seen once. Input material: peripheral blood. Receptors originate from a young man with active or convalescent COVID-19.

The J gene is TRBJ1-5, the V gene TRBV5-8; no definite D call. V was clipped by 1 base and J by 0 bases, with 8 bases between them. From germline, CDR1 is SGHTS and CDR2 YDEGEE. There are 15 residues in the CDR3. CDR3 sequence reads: CASSLRGYSNQPQHF. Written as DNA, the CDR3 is TGTGCCAGCAGCTTGCGGGGATATAGCAATCAGCCCCAGCATTTT.

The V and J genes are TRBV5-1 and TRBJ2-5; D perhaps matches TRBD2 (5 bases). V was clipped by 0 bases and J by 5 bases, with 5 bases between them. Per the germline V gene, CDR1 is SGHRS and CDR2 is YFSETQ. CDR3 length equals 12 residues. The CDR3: CASSLAGETQYF. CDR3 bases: TGCGCCAGCAGCTTGGCGGGGGAGACCCAGTACTTC.

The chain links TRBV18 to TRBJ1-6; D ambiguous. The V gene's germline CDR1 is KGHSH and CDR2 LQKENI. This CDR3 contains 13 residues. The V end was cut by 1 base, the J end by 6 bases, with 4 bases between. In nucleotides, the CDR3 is TGTGCCAGCTCACCACTCGGTAATTCACCCCTCCACTTT. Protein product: CASSPLGNSPLHF.

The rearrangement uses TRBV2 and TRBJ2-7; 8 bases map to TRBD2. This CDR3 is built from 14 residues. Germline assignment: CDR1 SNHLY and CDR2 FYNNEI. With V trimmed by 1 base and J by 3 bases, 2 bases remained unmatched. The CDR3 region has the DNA TGTGCCAGCAGTGAAGGGCGGGGGGACTACGAGCAGTACTTC. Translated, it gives CASSEGRGDYEQYF.

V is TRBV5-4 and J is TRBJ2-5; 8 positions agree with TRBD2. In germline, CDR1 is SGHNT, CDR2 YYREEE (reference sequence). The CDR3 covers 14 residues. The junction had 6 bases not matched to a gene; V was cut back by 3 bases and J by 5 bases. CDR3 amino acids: CASSSGGPVETQYF. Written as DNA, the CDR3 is TGTGCCAGCAGCTCGGGGGGGCCGGTTGAGACCCAGTACTTC.

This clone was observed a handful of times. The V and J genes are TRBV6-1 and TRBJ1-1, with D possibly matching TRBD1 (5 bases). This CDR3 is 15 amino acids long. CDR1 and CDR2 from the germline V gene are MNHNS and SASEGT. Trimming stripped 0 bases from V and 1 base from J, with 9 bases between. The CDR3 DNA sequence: TGTGCCAGCAGTGAAGCCTCCGGGGGGAACACTGAAGCTTTCTTT. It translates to CASSEASGGNTEAFF.

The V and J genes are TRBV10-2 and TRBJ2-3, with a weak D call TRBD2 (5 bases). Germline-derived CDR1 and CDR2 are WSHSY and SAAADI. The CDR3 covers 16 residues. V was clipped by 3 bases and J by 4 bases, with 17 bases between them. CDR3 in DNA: TGCGCCAGCAGTGATCCTAGCTTTTCCTTGGCAGATACGCAGTATTTT. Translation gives CASSDPSFSLADTQYF.

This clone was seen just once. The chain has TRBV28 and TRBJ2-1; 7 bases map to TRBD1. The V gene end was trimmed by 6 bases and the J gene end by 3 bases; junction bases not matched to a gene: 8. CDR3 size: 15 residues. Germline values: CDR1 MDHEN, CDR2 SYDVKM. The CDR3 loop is CASSPSRDSYNEQFF. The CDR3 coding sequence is TGTGCCAGCAGCCCCTCCCGGGACAGCTACAATGAGCAGTTCTTC.

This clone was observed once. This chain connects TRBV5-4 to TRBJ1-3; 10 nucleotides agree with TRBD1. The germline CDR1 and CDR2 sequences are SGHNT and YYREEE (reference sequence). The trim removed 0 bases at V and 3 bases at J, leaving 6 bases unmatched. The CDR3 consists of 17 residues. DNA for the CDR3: TGTGCCAGCAGCTTGGGTCCCGGGACAGGGGTTGGAAACACCATATATTTT. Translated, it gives CASSLGPGTGVGNTIYF.

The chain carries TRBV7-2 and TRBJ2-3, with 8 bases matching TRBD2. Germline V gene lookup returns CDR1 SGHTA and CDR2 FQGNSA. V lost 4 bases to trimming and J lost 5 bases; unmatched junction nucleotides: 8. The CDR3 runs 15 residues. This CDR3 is CASSSLAGIQDTQYF. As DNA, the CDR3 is TGTGCCAGCAGCTCCTTAGCGGGGATTCAAGATACGCAGTATTTT.